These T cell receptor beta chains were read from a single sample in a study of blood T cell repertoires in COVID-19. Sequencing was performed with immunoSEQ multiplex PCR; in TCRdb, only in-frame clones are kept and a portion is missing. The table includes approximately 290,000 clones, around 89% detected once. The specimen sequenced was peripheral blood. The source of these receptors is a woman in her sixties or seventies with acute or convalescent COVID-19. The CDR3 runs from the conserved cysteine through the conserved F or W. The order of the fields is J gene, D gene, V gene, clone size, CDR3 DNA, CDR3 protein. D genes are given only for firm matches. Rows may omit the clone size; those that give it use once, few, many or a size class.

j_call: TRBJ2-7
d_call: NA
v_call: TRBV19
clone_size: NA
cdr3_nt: TGTGCCAGTAGCGGAGGCAACTCCTACGAGCAGTACTTC
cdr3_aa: CASSGGNSYEQYF

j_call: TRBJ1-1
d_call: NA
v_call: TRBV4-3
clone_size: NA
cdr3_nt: TGCGCCAGCAGCCAAGAGGGGCGGGGGACTGAAGCTTTCTTT
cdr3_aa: CASSQEGRGTEAFF

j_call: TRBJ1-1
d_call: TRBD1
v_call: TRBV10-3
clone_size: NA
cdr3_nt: TGTGCCATCAGTGAGTCATCGAGGGGGCCGGGTGAGACTGAAGCTTTCTTT
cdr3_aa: CAISESSRGPGETEAFF

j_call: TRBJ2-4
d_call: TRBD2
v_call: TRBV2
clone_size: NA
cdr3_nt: TGTGCCAGCAGTCGCGGGTGGCTAGCGGGCATCAGGAACATTCAGTACTTC
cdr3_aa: CASSRGWLAGIRNIQYF

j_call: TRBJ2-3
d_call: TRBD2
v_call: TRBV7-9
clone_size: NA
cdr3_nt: TGTGCCAGCACCAAGGCGCCTAGCGGAGCAGATACGCAGTATTTT
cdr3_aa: CASTKAPSGADTQYF

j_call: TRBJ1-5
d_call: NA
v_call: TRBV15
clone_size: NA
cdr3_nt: TGTGCCACCAGCAGAGACGTCGGTCAGCCCCAGCATTTT
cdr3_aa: CATSRDVGQPQHF

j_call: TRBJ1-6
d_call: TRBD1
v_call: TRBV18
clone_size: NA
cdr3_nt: TGTGCCAGCTCCCTCACAGGGGATCGTAATTCACCCCTCCACTTT
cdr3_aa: CASSLTGDRNSPLHF

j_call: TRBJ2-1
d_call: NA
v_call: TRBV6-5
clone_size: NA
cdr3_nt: TGTGCCAGCAGTTACTCGGAGGGCAATGAGCAGTTCTTC
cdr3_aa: CASSYSEGNEQFF

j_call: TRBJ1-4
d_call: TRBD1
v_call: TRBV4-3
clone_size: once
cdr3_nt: TGCGCCAGCAGCCAAGAGGTCGGGACAGGGGTTGAAAAACTGTTTTTT
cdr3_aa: CASSQEVGTGVEKLFF

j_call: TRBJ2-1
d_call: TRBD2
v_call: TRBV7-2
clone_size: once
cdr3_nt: TGTGCCAGCAGCCCCCCGACTAGCGCCTACAATGAGCAGTTCTTC
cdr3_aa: CASSPPTSAYNEQFF

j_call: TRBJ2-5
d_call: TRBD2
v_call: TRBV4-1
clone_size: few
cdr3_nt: TGCGCCAGCAGCCATAATGCGGGAGGGCCAGGAGAGACCCAGTACTTC
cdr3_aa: CASSHNAGGPGETQYF

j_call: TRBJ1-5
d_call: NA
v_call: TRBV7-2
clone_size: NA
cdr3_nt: TGTGCCAGCAGCTTAGTTCTTATGAATCAGCCCCAGCATTTT
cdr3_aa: CASSLVLMNQPQHF

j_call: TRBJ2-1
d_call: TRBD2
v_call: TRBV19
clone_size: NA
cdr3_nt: TGTGCCAGTAGTATCAAACAGAATTACGGACTAGCGGGAAACAACAATGAGCAGTTCTTC
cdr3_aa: CASSIKQNYGLAGNNNEQFF

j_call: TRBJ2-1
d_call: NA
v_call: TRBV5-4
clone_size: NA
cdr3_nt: TGTGCCAGCAGCCCAGGAGGGTACAATGAGCAGTTCTTC
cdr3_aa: CASSPGGYNEQFF

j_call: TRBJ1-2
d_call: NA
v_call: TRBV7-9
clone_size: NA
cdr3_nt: TGTGCCAGCAGCTCAAGCGGAGGGGCTTATGGCTACACCTTC
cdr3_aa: CASSSSGGAYGYTF

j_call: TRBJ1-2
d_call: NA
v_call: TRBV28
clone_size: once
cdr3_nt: TGTGCCACTGGAGGGTCTCCGGGCCCTGTCTATGGCTACACCTTC
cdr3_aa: CATGGSPGPVYGYTF

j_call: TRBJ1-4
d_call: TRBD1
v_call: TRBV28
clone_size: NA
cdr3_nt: TGTGCCAGCAGCCGTGGGACAGGGGGCCCGGCTCGTAATGAAAAACTGTTTTTT
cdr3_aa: CASSRGTGGPARNEKLFF

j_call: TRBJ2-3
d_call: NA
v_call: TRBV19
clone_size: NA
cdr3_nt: TGTGCCAGTAGTATACAGGGAACAGATACGCAGTATTTT
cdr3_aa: CASSIQGTDTQYF

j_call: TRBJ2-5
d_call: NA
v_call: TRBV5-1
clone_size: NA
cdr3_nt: TGCGCCAGCAGCCAGATAGGTTTGGAGGGCATCGCGGGGAGTAGGGATCAAGAGACCCAGTACTTC
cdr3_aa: CASSQIGLEGIAGSRDQETQYF

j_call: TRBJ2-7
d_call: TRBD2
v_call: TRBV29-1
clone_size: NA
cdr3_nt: TGCAGCGTCCTAGCGGGAGGACCCTACGAGCAGTACTTC
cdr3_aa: CSVLAGGPYEQYF

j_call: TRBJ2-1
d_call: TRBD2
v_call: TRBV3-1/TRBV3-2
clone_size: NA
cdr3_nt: TGTGCCAGCAGCCGAACACTAGCGGGATCGGGCAATGAGCAGTTCTTC
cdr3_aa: CASSRTLAGSGNEQFF

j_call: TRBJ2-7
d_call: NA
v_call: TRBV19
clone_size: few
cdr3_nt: TGTGCCAGTAGGAATCAGGGGGGCCATACCTACGAGCAGTACTTC
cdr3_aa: CASRNQGGHTYEQYF

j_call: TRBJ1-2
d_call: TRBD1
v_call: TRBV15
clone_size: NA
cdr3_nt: TGTGCCACCAAAACAGGGGGTAACTATGGCTACACCTTC
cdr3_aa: CATKTGGNYGYTF

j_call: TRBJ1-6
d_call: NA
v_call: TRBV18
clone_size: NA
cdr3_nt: TGTGCCAGCTCACCAATAGCCCCAGGGGACTATAATTCACCCCTCCACTTT
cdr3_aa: CASSPIAPGDYNSPLHF

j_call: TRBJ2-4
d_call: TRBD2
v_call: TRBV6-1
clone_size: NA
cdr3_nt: TGTGCCAGCAGTCAAGTAGCGGGGTTGGGGGGAAACATTCAGTACTTC
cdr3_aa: CASSQVAGLGGNIQYF

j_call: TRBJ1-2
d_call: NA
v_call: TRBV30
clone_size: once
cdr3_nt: TGTGCCTGGAGTAGGGGAGGTGGCTACACCTTC
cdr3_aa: CAWSRGGGYTF

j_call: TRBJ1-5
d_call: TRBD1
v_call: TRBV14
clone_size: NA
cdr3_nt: TGTGCCAGCAGCGCCGCAGAGGGGGCTTATCAGCCCCAGCATTTT
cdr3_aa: CASSAAEGAYQPQHF

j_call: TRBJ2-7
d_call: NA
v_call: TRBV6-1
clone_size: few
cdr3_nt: TGTGCCAGCAGTGGATTAGGACGCCAGGGGTTATACGAGCAGTACTTC
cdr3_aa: CASSGLGRQGLYEQYF

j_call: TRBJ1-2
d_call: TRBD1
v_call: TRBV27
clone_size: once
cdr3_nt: TGTGCCAGCAGTTTCACACAGGGGGCCTATGGCTACACCTTC
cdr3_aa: CASSFTQGAYGYTF

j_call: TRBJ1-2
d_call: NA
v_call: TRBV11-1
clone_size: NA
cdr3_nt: TGTGCCAGCAGCTTAGCGCCAGGGAACTATGGCTACACCTTC
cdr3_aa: CASSLAPGNYGYTF

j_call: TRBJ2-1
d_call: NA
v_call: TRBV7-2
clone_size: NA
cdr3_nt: TGTGCCAGCAGCCCAGGGACTTCTTACAATGAGCAGTTCTTC
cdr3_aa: CASSPGTSYNEQFF

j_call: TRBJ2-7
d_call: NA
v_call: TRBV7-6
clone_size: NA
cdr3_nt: TGTGCCAGCAGCTCCGATTCCTTCTCGGACGAGCAGTACTTC
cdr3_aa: CASSSDSFSDEQYF

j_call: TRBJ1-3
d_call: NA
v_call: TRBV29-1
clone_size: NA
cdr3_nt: TGCAGCGTTGTCGAGGGTCAGGCCATCTCTGGAAACACCATATATTTT
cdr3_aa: CSVVEGQAISGNTIYF

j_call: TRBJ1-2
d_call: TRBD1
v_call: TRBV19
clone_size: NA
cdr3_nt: TGTGCCAGCTATGACAGGGGGCGATTGACGGGTGGCTACACCTTC
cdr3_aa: CASYDRGRLTGGYTF

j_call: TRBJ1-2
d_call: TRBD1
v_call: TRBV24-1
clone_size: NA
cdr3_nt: TGTGCCACCAGTGATCCCGGGACAGGGGGCAATGGCTACACCTTC
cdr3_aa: CATSDPGTGGNGYTF

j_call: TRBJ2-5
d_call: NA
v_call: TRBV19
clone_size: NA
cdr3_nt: TGTGCCAGTAGTATACGCGAGCAAGAGACCCAGTACTTC
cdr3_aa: CASSIREQETQYF

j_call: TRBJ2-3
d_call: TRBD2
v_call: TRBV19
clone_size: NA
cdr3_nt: TGTGCCAGTAGTATAGACCCGGGACTAGCGGGGGGCTTCACAGATACGCAGTATTTT
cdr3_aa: CASSIDPGLAGGFTDTQYF

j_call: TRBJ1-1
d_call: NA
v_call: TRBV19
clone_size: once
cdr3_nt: TGTGCCAGTAGTATCCCAACTGCAACAGGTGAAGCTTTCTTT
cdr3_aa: CASSIPTATGEAFF

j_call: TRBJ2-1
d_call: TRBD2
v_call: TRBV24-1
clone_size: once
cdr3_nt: TGTGCCACCAGTGGGACTAGCGGGAGTACCTACAATGAGCAGTTCTTC
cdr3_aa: CATSGTSGSTYNEQFF

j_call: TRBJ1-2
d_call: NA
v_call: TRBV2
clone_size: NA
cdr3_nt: TGTGCCAGCAGTGAACAGGGGCCCTTCTATGGCTACACCTTC
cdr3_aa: CASSEQGPFYGYTF

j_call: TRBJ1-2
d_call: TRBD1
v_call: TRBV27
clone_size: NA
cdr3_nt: TGTGCCAGCAGTGGGGACAGGTCCCACCGGGGCTACACCTTC
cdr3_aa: CASSGDRSHRGYTF

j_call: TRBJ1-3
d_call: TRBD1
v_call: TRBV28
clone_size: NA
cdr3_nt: TGTGCCAGCCGGGACAGTTTCTCTGGAAACACCATATATTTT
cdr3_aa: CASRDSFSGNTIYF

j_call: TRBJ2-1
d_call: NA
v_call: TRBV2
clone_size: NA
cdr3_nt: TGTGCCAGCAGCGCCGGGACAAGGAATGAGCAGTTCTTC
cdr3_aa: CASSAGTRNEQFF

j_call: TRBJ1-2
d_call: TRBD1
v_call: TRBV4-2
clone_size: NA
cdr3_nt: TGTGCCAGCAGCCCCCCGGGACAGGCGCATGGTCGAGGAGGCTACACCTTC
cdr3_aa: CASSPPGQAHGRGGYTF

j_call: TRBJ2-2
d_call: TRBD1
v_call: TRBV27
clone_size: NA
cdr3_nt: TGTGCCAGCAGTCTGGACAGGGGAGACACCGGGGAGCTGTTTTTT
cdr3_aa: CASSLDRGDTGELFF

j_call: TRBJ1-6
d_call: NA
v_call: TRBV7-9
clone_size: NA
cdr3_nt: TGTGCCAGCAGCTCAACCAGATGGAATTCACCCCTCCACTTT
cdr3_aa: CASSSTRWNSPLHF

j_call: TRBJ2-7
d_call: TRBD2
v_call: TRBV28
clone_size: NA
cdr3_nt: TGTGCCAGCAGTTTTGGCCAGGAGCGGGAGGGTAACGAGCAGTACTTC
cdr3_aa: CASSFGQEREGNEQYF

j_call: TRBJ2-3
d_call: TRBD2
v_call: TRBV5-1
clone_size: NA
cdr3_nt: TGCGCCAGCAGCTTGGCGGCTAGCGGGGACACAGATACGCAGTATTTT
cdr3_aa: CASSLAASGDTDTQYF

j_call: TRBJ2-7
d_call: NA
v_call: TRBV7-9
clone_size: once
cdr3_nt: TGTGCCAGCAGCTTAGCAGGGAGTCACGAGCAGTACTTC
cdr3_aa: CASSLAGSHEQYF

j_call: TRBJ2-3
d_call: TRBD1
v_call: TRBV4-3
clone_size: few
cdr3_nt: TGCGCCAGCGCCCCTCAGGGGGCAGATACGCAGTATTTT
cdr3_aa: CASAPQGADTQYF

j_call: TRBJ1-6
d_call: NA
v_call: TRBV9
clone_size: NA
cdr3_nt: TGTGCCAGCAGCGTAGGGACAGTACAAAATTCACCCCTCCACTTT
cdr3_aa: CASSVGTVQNSPLHF